A single sample is the source of the 10 T cell receptor beta chains below, sequenced in a study of OX40 agonist ivuxolimab in advanced cancers. Profiled with immunoSEQ multiplex PCR; TCRdb holds only in-frame clones, not every one. The table has about 77,000 clones, approximately 87% seen once. Material: CD4+ or CD8+ T cells sorted from blood, obtained in a trial of the OX40 agonist ivuxolimab. The receptors originated from an adult with an advanced solid tumor such as melanoma, head and neck, liver or kidney cancer.

The CDR3 DNA follows: TGCGCCAGCAGCCGGGACGCCTCTGGAAACACCATATATTTT. Amino acids: CASSRDASGNTIYF. The V gene is TRBV5-1, the J gene TRBJ1-3; D is perhaps TRBD1 (5 bases). V lost 4 bases, J lost 0 bases, and 8 bases lay in between. The CDR3 is made up of 14 amino acids. Germline lookup yields CDR1 SGHRS and CDR2 YFSETQ. Full variable domain (outside the CDR3, taken from reference TRBV5-1 and TRBJ1-3): KAGVTQTPRYLIKTRGQQVTLSCSPISGHRSVSWYQQTPGQGLQFLFEYFSETQRNKGNFPGRFSGRQFSNSRSEMNVSTLELGDSALYLCASSRDASGNTIYFGEGSWLTVV.

This chain uses TRBV11-3 with TRBJ2-7; 7 bases line up with TRBD1. Germline V gene sequence: CDR1 SGHNT, CDR2 YENEEA. After removal of 1 base from V and 4 bases from J, the junction contained 13 bases not matched to a gene. This CDR3 comprises 17 residues. The CDR3 DNA follows: TGTGCCAGCAGCTTAGCCGACGGCCCCTCAGGGGGTTACGAGCAGTACTTC. Translated: CASSLADGPSGGYEQYF. Variable domain in full (rest from reference TRBV11-3 and TRBJ2-7): EAGVVQSPRYKIIEKKQPVAFWCNPISGHNTLYWYLQNLGQGPELLIRYENEEAVDDSQLPKDRFSAERLKGVDSTLKIQPAELGDSAVYLCASSLADGPSGGYEQYFGPGTRLTVT.

The V gene is TRBV30, the J gene TRBJ1-2; TRBD1 agrees at 8 bases. From germline, CDR1 is GTSNPN and CDR2 SVGIG (reference sequence). There are 13 residues in the CDR3. Trimming removed 6 bases from V and 4 bases from J; junction bases left unmatched: 7. CDR3 nucleotide sequence: TGTGCCTGCCCCAGGGGGCTCGGCTATGGCTACACCTTC. It encodes CACPRGLGYGYTF. Complete variable domain (other parts from reference TRBV30 and TRBJ1-2): SQTIHQWPATLVQPVGSPLSLECTVEGTSNPNLYWYRQAAGRGLQLLFYSVGIGQISSEVPQNLSASRPQDRQFILSSKKLLLSDSGFYLCACPRGLGYGYTFGSGTRLTVV.

The rearrangement joins TRBV27 to TRBJ2-3; D tentatively fits TRBD1 or TRBD2 (6 bases each). This CDR3 spans 14 amino acids. Germline CDR1 MNHEY, CDR2 SMNVEV (reference sequence). Deletions cut 7 bases from V and 3 bases from J, with 14 bases between. CDR3 coding DNA: TGTGCCAGCAAAGGGGGGCTTCGTACAGATACGCAGTATTTT. Its translation: CASKGGLRTDTQYF.

The J gene is TRBJ2-5, the V gene TRBV14; 8 nucleotides agree with TRBD1. The CDR3 has 17 residues. Per germline, CDR1 SGHDN and CDR2 FVKESK. The trim removed 2 bases at V and 1 base at J, leaving 9 bases unmatched. CDR3 region: CASSQTPGTGFQETQYF. The CDR3 DNA follows: TGTGCCAGCAGCCAAACCCCCGGGACAGGATTCCAAGAGACCCAGTACTTC.

The chain carries TRBV5-1 and TRBJ2-2, with 9 positions matching TRBD1. The CDR3 is 16 amino acids. Germline V lookup: CDR1 SGHRS, CDR2 YFSETQ. Trimming cost V 1 base and J 1 base; bases outside gene matches: 2. CDR3 DNA: TGCGCCAGCAGCTTGAGGACAGGGGTGAACACCGGGGAGCTGTTTTTT. Its protein product is CASSLRTGVNTGELFF.

The rearrangement joins TRBV19 to TRBJ2-7; 7 bases map to TRBD1. Trimming removed 6 bases from V and 4 bases from J; junction bases left unmatched: 6. The CDR3 has 13 amino acids. From germline, CDR1 is LNHDA and CDR2 SQIVND (reference sequence). The CDR3 DNA is TGTGCCAGTAGCTACGGACAGGCGTACGAGCAGTACTTC. Protein: CASSYGQAYEQYF.

DNA of the CDR3: TGTGCCAGCTCACCACAGGGCTCCTACAATGAGCAGTTCTTC. It yields the protein CASSPQGSYNEQFF. This chain connects TRBV18 to TRBJ2-1; D gene uncertain. The CDR3 has 14 amino acids. The V gene's germline CDR1 is KGHSH and CDR2 LQKENI. V lost 1 base and J 0 bases, leaving 4 bases between the germline ends.

The CDR3 loop reads CASSESGSLAASTDTQYF. The CDR3 DNA follows: TGTGCCAGCAGTGAATCGGGATCGTTAGCGGCTAGCACAGATACGCAGTATTTT. The genes are TRBV25-1 and TRBJ2-3, with TRBD2 as a possible D gene (6 bases). CDR1 and CDR2 from the germline V gene are MGHDK and SYGVNS. This CDR3 has 18 residues. Trimming removed 1 base from V and 0 bases from J, with 17 bases in between.

The chain has TRBV15 and TRBJ1-1, with no clear D. The CDR3 totals 14 residues. Germline values: CDR1 LNHNV, CDR2 YYDKDF (reference sequence). Deletions cut 0 bases from V and 3 bases from J, with 8 bases between. The CDR3 coding sequence is TGTGCCACCAGCAGAGATGGAACAGACACTGAAGCTTTCTTT. Translated: CATSRDGTDTEAFF.